This T cell receptor (beta chain) stems from a study of blood T cell repertoires in COVID-19 (dated by TCRdb to the early 2020s). With regard to the full study: Samples from collaborators originated in the United States, Italy and Spain and spanned both the acute and convalescent phases of COVID-19. The prospective study material was composed of cDNA or gDNA derived from T cells, B-cell-depleted T cells, or PBMCs. Subjects who had been exposed to COVID-19, were actively infected with it, or had recovered from it provided the deeply sampled blood TCRbeta repertoires that made up the dataset. The repertoires were made available in a free public database intended to serve as a resource for research on the immune response to SARS-CoV-2. Samples were obtained from the ongoing ImmuneRACE study (first 160 participants) and from 1,254 subjects provided by 6 global collaborators. A de-identified subject ID, COVID-19 status, age in years and sex were almost always included in the sample metadata. HLA class I and class II types, where available, came from metadata supplied by the sample provider rather than from assay-based typing. The paper as a whole reports these results and caveats: How much clinical and demographic metadata was included differed by source and by participant, and the metadata was provided uncurated.

CDR1 and CDR2, per the germline V gene, are SGHRS and YFSETQ. Deletion took 3 bases off V and 0 bases off J, with a span of 10 bases between the germline ends. The CDR3, cysteine through phenylalanine, is 15 amino acids long. Only the CDR3 region is kept as DNA, spanning 45 bases read in frame from base 1. Collaborating institutions collected whole blood in K2EDTA tubes following their own protocols. For TCRbeta analysis, collaborator samples were shipped as frozen whole blood, as isolated PBMCs, or as DNA extracted from either sample type. In this sample, this clone turned up many times. Its specific antigen is unknown. Nothing much larger sits one base from this clone, and base qualities are not available. TCRbeta CDR3 regions were amplified from genomic DNA by means of the immunoSEQ Assay, a bias-controlled multiplex PCR. In the paper's pipeline: Within the assay, amplification of reference gene primers was used to estimate how many nucleated cells each sample contained. Sequence reads were collapsed and filtered to measure the absolute abundance of every unique TCRbeta CDR3 rearrangement. Productive Simpson clonality was computed per sample as the square root of Simpson's diversity index over productive rearrangements. As stored in TCRdb, this immuneACCESS dataset retains in-frame rearrangements with V and J assigned. A fraction of the clones does not appear; measured against another copy, unresolved V genes explain less than half of the discrepancy, and the remainder lacks a known reason. V and J calls and clone size come straight from that table; D and trimming were deduced from the DNA. Across this sample there are around 120,000 clones, with 90% seen only once. The ten largest clones add up to under 2% of the sample.

The sequenced sample consisted of peripheral blood. The rearranged segments are TRBV5-1 and TRBJ2-1, and the D gene may be TRBD1, 5 bases matching. The receptor was isolated from a human donor with active COVID-19. The donor label of this sample is uncertain. The DNA is TGCGCCAGCAGCTCGACAGTTAGCTCCTACAATGAGCAGTTCTTC. The translation is CASSSTVSSYNEQFF. The full variable domain, completed from the reference TRBV5-1 and TRBJ2-1 proteins outside the CDR3, reads KAGVTQTPRYLIKTRGQQVTLSCSPISGHRSVSWYQQTPGQGLQFLFEYFSETQRNKGNFPGRFSGRQFSNSRSEMNVSTLELGDSALYLCASSSTVSSYNEQFFGPGTRLTVL.